This T cell receptor (beta chain) was captured in a study of CD8 T cells in ankylosing spondylitis. Whole-study results and caveats: A motif in TCR beta, a set of under 10 highly homologous variants, appeared characteristic of ankylosing spondylitis blood.

Trimming pared 4 bases from V and 0 bases from J, leaving 12 bases between. The CDR3 has 15 residues. Germline V gene lookup returns CDR1 SGHVS and CDR2 FQNEAQ. This clonotype turned up a few times. The antigen is not known. One entry per CDR3 protein, called by TCRdb with MiXCR from the 5' RACE reads. The table shows tens of thousands of distinct CDR3 sequences, with 27% occurring only once. This clonotype was sampled from a male donor with ankylosing spondylitis or in good health (not recorded which). The source material was blood, either unsorted or a sorted T cell fraction (not recorded which). V is TRBV7-8 and J is TRBJ1-2; D remains ambiguous. The CDR3 spells CASSSFGQSNYGYTF. CDR3 nucleotides: TGTGCCAGCAGCTCCTTTGGCCAATCTAACTATGGCTACACCTTC.